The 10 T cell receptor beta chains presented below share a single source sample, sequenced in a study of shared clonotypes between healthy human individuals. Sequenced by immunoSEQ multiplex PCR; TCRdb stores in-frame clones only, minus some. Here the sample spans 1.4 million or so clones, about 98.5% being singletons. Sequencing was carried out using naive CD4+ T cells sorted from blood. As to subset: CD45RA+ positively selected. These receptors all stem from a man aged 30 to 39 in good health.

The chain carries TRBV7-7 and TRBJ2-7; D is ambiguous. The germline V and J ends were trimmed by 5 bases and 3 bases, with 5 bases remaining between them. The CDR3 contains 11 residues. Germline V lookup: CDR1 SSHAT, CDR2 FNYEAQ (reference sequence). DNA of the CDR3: TGTGCCAGCAGCCCACACTACGAGCAGTACTTC. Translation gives CASSPHYEQYF. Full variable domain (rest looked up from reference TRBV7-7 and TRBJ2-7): GAGVSQSPRYKVTKRGQDVTLRCDPISSHATLYWYQQALGQGPEFLTYFNYEAQPDKSGLPSDRFSAERPEGSISTLTIQRTEQRDSAMYRCASSPHYEQYFGPGTRLTVT.

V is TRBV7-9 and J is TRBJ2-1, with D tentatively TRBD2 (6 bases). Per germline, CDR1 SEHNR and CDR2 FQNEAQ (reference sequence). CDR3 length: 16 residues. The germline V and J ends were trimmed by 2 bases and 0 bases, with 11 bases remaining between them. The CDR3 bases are TGTGCCAGCAGCTTAATTGCGGACTACTCCTACAATGAGCAGTTCTTC. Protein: CASSLIADYSYNEQFF. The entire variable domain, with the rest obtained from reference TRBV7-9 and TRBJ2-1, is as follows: DTGVSQNPRHKITKRGQNVTFRCDPISEHNRLYWYRQTLGQGPEFLTYFQNEAQLEKSRLLSDRFSAERPKGSFSTLEIQRTEQGDSAMYLCASSLIADYSYNEQFFGPGTRLTVL.

CDR3 sequence: CASSQEGGAGNEQFF. The DNA of the CDR3 is TGCGCCAGCAGCCAAGAGGGAGGGGCGGGGAATGAGCAGTTCTTC. The V call is TRBV4-3, the J call TRBJ2-1; TRBD2 agrees at 7 bases. The CDR3 sequence is 15 residues long. Losses at the gene ends were 0 bases for V and 7 bases for J; bases not matched to a gene: 6. CDR1 is LGHNA and CDR2 is YSLEER in the germline V gene.

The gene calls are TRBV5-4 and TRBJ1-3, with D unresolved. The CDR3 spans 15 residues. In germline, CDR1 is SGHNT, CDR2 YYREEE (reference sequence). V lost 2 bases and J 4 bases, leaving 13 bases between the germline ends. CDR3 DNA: TGTGCCAGCAGCTTACATGGGTCCGGGGGAAACACCATATATTTT. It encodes CASSLHGSGGNTIYF. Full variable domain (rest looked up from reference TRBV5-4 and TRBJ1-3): ETGVTQSPTHLIKTRGQQVTLRCSSQSGHNTVSWYQQALGQGPQFIFQYYREEENGRGNFPPRFSGLQFPNYSSELNVNALELDDSALYLCASSLHGSGGNTIYFGEGSWLTVV.

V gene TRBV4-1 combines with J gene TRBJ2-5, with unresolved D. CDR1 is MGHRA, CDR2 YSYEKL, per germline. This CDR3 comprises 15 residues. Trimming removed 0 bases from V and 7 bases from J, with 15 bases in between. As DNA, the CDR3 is TGCGCCAGCAGCCAAGAGGCAGATGGGTTCGGGACCCAGTACTTC. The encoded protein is CASSQEADGFGTQYF.

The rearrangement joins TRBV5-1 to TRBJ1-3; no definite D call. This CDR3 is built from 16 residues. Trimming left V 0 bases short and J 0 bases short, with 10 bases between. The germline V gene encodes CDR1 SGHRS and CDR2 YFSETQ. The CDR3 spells CASSLAIPSSGNTIYF. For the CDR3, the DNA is TGCGCCAGCAGCTTGGCCATTCCCTCCTCTGGAAACACCATATATTTT.

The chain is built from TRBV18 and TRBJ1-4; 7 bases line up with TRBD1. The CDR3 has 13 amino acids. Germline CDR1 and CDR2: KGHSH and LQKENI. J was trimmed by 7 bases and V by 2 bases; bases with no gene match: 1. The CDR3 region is CASSPGTAEKLFF. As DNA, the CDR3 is TGTGCCAGCTCACCAGGGACAGCTGAAAAACTGTTTTTT.

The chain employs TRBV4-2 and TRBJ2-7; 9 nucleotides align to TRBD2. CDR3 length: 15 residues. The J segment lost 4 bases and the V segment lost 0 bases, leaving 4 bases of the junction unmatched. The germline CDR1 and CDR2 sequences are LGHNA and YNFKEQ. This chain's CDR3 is CASSQDPSGMYEQYF. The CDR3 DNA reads TGTGCCAGCAGCCAAGACCCTAGCGGGATGTACGAGCAGTACTTC.

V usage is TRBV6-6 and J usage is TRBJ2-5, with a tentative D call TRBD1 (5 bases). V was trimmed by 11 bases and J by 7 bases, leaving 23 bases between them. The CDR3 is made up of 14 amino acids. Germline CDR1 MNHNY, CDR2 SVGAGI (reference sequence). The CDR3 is CAVNSVGPGRTQYF. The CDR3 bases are TGTGCCGTCAATTCAGTGGGGCCTGGACGGACCCAGTACTTC.

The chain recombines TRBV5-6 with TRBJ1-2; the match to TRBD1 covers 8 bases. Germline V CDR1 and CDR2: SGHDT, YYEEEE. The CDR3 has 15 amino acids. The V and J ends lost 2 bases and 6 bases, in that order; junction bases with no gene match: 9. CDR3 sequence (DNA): TGTGCCAGCAGCTTTTCAGGACAGGGCTTACATGGCTACACCTTC. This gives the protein CASSFSGQGLHGYTF.